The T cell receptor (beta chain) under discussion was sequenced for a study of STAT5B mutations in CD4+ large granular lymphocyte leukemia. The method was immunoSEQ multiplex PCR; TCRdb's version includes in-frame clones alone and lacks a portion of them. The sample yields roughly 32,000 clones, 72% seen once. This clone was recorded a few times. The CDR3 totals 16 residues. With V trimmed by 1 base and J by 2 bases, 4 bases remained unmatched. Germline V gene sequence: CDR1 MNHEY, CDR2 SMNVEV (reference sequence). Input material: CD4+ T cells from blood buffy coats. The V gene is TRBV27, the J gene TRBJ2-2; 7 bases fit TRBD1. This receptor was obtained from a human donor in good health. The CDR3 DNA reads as TGTGCCAGCAGTTTATTAGGGGGCTACAACACCGGGGAGCTGTTTTTT. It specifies CASSLLGGYNTGELFF.